This TCR beta chain was obtained from a study of shared clonotypes between healthy human individuals. TCRdb's copy holds only in-frame clones and misses some; the assay was immunoSEQ multiplex PCR. Of about 1.5 million clones in the sample, 95% to 99% were seen once. The CDR3 runs to 17 residues. CDR1 is SEHNR and CDR2 is FQNEAQ in the germline V gene (reference sequence). Trimming removed 5 bases from V and 2 bases from J; junction bases left unmatched: 7. The chain couples TRBV7-9 to TRBJ2-1; 12 bases are a match to TRBD2. The sample consisted of naive CD4+ T cells sorted from blood. The subset: CD45RA+ positively selected. This receptor was obtained from a man aged 25-45 years in good health. CDR3 nucleotides: TGTGCCAGCAGCCGAAATGGACTAGCGGGGACCTACAATGAGCAGTTCTTC. Protein product: CASSRNGLAGTYNEQFF.